This section outlines one TCR beta chain sequence together with its context. Measured with immunoSEQ multiplex PCR; TCRdb has only the in-frame clones, and not every one. Here the sample spans about 15,000 clones, around 85% being singletons. V was trimmed by 3 bases and J by 1 base, leaving 7 bases between them. The CDR3 is made up of 14 amino acids. Germline loops: CDR1 MDHEN, CDR2 SYDVKM. This entry belongs to a study of blood T cell repertoires in COVID-19. Sequencing was performed on peripheral blood. The V and J genes are TRBV28 and TRBJ1-5; D call uncertain. This clonotype originated in a human donor with active COVID-19. The donor label of this sample is uncertain. The CDR3 here is CASSFRESNQPQHF. CDR3 nucleotides: TGTGCCAGCAGTTTTAGGGAGAGCAATCAGCCCCAGCATTTT.